Here is one TCR beta chain with its context. Antigen: not known. The data derive from a study of T cells after yellow fever vaccination. Study in general: Researchers used SMART-Seq v4 Ultra Low Input to prepare fractions that had low cell numbers.

By 5'RACE template switching, TCR cDNA was produced, with a universal primer site and UMIs added in the process. MiXCR was run by TCRdb on the 5' RACE reads, yielding one entry per CDR3 protein. The data show 250,000 to 300,000 distinct CDR3 sequences, over 4.5% seen once. With 8 bases clipped from V and 0 bases from J, the junction kept 2 bases outside the gene matches. The CDR3 has 14 residues. Per germline, CDR1 SNHLY and CDR2 FYNNEI. The study's findings and limits: Few clonotypes appeared in both CD4 and CD8 compartments.

The specimen was CD4+ T cells sorted from PBMCs, collected on the day of the yellow fever booster vaccination. The V gene is TRBV2, the J gene TRBJ2-2, with 8 bases lining up with TRBD2. The sequence derives from a man in his late teens or twenties who received the YFV17D yellow fever vaccine. The CDR3 loop reads CASRGGPNTGELFF. The DNA for the CDR3 is TGTGCCAGCCGGGGGGGACCGAACACCGGGGAGCTGTTTTTT.